This T cell receptor (beta chain) stems from a study of cytomegalovirus exposure and HLA in healthy donors. With 60 Vbeta and 13 Jbeta primers, the PCR was carried out. The method was immunoSEQ multiplex PCR; TCRdb's version includes in-frame clones alone and lacks a portion of them. The repertoire consists of under 200,000 clones, with approximately 84% occurring once and the leading ten covering 0.38%. A word on this clone: Antigen specificity is unknown.

Findings and limits, study-wide: A later examination showed that TCR association rates differed by HLA locus, with DRB1 most and HLA-C fewest.

The TCR originated in a boy aged 2 to 10 in good health and CMV-seronegative. Sequenced: PBMCs.

The CDR3 DNA reads TGTGCCAGCAGCTTGACACAAGAGACCCAGTACTTC. Its translation is CASSLTQETQYF. The gene calls are TRBV5-4 and TRBJ2-5; D uncertain. Germline V gives CDR1 SGHNT, CDR2 YYREEE (reference sequence). The CDR3 has 12 amino acids. V was clipped by 1 base and J by 2 bases, with 3 bases between them.